The clone carrying this T cell receptor (beta chain) was seen more than once but under ten times. No antigen is known for it. V shed 9 bases, J shed 0 bases, and the junction held 7 bases outside the gene matches. The CDR3 loop spans 15 amino acids. Germline lookup yields CDR1 MNHEY and CDR2 SMNVEV (reference sequence). This record belongs to a study of molecular identifiers for immune sequencing clone quantification. About the study: The replicate experiment used RNA from roughly 18,000 or 92,000 naive CD8 cells. This RNA was split into five aliquots, and four of them were sequenced.

Study findings and constraints: In cases of identical TCR molecules sharing a barcode, highly expanded clone sizes could be underestimated. Single-cell amounts of spiked Jurkat TCR RNA were reportedly detectable among over 750,000 naive cells.

TCRdb reanalysed the PCR reads using MiXCR and keeps one entry per CDR3 protein. The repertoire holds around 460,000 distinct CDR3 sequences, with 25% as singletons. The sequenced sample was naive CD8+ T cells from blood, with Jurkat cell RNA spiked in. The subset is: FACS-sorted CD8+CD4-CCR7+CD45RA+ naive T cells. The source of this sequence is a human donor in good health. Some libraries in this study had Jurkat cell RNA spiked in. The chain links TRBV27 to TRBJ1-5, with TRBD1 matching over 8 bases. The CDR3 DNA reads as TGTGCCAGTCGAATGACAGGGGCTAGCAATCAGCCCCAGCATTTT. This sequence encodes CASRMTGASNQPQHF.